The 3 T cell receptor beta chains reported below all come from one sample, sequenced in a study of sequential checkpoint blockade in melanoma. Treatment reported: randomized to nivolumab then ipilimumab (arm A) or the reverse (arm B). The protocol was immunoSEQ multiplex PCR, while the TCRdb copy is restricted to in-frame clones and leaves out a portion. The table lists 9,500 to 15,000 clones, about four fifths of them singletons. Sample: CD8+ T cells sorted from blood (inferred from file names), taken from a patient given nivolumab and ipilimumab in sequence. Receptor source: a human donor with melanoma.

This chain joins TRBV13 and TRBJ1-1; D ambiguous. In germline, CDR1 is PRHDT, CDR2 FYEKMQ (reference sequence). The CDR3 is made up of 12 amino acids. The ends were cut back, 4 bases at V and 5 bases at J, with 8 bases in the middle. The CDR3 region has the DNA TGTGCCAGCAGCTCACCGGGAACTGAAGCTTTCTTT. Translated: CASSSPGTEAFF. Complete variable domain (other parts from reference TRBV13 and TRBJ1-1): AAGVIQSPRHLIKEKRETATLKCYPIPRHDTVYWYQQGPGQDPQFLISFYEKMQSDKGSIPDRFSAQQFSDYHSELNMSSLELGDSALYFCASSSPGTEAFFGQGTRLTVV.

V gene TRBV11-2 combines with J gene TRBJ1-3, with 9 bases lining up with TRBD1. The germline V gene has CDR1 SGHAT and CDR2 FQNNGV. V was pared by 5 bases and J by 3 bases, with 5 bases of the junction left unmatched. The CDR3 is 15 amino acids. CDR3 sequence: CASSPGTGFGNTIYF. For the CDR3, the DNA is TGTGCCAGCAGCCCCGGGACAGGGTTTGGAAACACCATATATTTT.

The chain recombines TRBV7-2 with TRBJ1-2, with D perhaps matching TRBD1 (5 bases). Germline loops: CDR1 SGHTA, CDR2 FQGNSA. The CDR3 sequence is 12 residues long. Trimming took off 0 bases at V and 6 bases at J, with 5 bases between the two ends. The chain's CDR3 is CASSLAQDGYTF. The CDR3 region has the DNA TGTGCCAGCAGCTTAGCACAGGATGGCTACACCTTC.